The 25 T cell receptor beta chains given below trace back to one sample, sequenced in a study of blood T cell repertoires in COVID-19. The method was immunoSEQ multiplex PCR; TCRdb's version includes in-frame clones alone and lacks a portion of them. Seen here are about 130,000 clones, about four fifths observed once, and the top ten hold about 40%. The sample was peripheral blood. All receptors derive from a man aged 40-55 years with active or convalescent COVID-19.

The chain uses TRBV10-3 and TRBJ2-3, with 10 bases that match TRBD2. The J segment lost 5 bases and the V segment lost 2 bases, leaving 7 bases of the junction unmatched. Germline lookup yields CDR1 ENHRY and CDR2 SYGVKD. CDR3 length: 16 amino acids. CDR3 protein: CAISEIAGGGRDTQYF. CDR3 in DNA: TGTGCCATCAGTGAGATAGCGGGAGGTGGGCGAGATACGCAGTATTTT.

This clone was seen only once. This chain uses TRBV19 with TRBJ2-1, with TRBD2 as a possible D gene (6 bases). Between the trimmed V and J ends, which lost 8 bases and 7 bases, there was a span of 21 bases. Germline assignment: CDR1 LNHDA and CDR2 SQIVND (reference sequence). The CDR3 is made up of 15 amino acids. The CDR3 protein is CASSLLGEVRNEQFF. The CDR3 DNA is TGTGCCAGTTCCTTATTGGGGGAGGTCCGGAATGAGCAGTTCTTC.

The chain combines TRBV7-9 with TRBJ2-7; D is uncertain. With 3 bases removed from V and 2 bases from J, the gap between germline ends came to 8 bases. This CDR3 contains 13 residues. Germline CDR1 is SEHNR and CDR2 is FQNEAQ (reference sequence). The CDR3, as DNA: TGTGCCAGCAGCTTCCAGGATCCCTACGAGCAGTACTTC. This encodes CASSFQDPYEQYF.

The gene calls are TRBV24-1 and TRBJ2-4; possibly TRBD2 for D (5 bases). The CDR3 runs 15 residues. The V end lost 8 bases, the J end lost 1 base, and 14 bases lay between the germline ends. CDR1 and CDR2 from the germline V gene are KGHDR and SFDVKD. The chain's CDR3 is CATTQTGMAKNIQYF. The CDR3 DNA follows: TGTGCCACCACCCAAACGGGGATGGCCAAAAACATTCAGTACTTC.

CDR3 nucleotides: TGTGCCAGCAGCAGCGACAGGGTTCCTTCCTACAATGAGCAGTTCTTC. Its protein is CASSSDRVPSYNEQFF. The rearrangement joins TRBV5-4 to TRBJ2-1; 7 bases line up with TRBD1. The CDR3 runs 16 residues. The germline gives CDR1 SGHNT, CDR2 YYREEE (reference sequence). V gave up 4 bases and J gave up 1 base; unmatched junction bases: 8.

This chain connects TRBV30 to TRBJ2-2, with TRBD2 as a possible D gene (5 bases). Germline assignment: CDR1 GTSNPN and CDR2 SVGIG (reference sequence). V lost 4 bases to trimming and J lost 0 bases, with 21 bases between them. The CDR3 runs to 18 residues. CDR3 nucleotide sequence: TGTGCCTGGACCCCGAGGGCTAGCCGATACGCGAACACCGGGGAGCTGTTTTTT. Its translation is CAWTPRASRYANTGELFF.

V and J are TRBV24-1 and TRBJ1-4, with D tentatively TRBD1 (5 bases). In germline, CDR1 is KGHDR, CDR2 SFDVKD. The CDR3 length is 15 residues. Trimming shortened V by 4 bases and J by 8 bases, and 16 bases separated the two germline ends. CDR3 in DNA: TGTGCCACCAGTGAGCGGGGCCAAAGGGAGGAAAAACTGTTTTTT. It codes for CATSERGQREEKLFF.

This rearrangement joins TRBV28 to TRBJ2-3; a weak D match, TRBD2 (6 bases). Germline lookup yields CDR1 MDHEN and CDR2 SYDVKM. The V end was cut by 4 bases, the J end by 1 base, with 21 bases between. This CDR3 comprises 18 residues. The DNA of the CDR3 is TGTGCCAGCAGTTCAACCCCCGGGGGTGGGGCGGGCACAGATACGCAGTATTTT. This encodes CASSSTPGGGAGTDTQYF.

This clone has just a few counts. In DNA, the CDR3 is TGTGCCAGCAGAGGGACAGGGGGATTCAACGAGCAGTACTTC. Translating gives CASRGTGGFNEQYF. J is TRBJ2-7 and V is TRBV7-2; 11 bases match TRBD1. The germline CDR1 and CDR2 sequences are SGHTA and FQGNSA. Losses at the gene ends were 6 bases for V and 5 bases for J; bases not matched to a gene: 6. The CDR3 extends over 14 amino acids.

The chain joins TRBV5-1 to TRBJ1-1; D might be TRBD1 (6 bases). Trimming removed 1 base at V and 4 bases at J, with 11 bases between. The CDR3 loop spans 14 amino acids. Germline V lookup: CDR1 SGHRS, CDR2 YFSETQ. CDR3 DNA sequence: TGCGCCAGCAGCTTGACGCAGGGGCCCACTGAAGCTTTCTTT. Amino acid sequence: CASSLTQGPTEAFF.

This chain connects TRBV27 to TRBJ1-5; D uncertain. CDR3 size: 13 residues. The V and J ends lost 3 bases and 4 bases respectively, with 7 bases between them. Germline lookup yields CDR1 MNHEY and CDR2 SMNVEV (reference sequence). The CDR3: CASSFEHNQPQHF. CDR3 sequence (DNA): TGTGCCAGCAGTTTTGAACATAATCAGCCCCAGCATTTT.

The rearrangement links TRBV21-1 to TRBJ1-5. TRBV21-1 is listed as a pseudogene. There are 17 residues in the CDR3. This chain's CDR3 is CASSKVRLADPNQPQHF. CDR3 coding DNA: TGTGCCAGCAGCAAAGTGAGGTTAGCGGATCCTAATCAGCCCCAGCATTTT.

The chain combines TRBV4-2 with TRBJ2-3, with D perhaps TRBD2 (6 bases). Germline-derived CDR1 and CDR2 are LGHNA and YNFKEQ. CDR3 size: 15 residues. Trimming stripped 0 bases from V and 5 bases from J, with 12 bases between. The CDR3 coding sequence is TGTGCCAGCAGCCAAGAGGGCGCCGGGGGAGATACGCAGTATTTT. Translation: CASSQEGAGGDTQYF.

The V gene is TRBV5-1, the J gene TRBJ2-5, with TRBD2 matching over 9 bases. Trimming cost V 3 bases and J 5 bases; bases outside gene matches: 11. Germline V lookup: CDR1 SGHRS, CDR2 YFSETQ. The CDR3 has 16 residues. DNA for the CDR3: TGCGCCAGCAGCTGGGGGTCTAGCGGGATACCGGAGACCCAGTACTTC. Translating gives CASSWGSSGIPETQYF.

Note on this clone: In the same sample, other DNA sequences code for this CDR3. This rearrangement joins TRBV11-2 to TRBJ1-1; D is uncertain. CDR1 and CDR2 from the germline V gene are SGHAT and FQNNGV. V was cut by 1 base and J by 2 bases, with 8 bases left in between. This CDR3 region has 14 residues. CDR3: CASSLVGVNTEAFF. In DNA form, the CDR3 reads TGTGCCAGCAGCTTAGTCGGGGTAAACACTGAAGCTTTCTTT.

CDR3 loop: CASRVSWGAFF. CDR3 DNA: TGTGCCAGCAGAGTCTCCTGGGGCGCTTTCTTT. The chain links TRBV28 to TRBJ1-1; a weak D match, TRBD1 (5 bases). Trimming stripped 6 bases from V and 11 bases from J, with 13 bases between. The germline V gene encodes CDR1 MDHEN and CDR2 SYDVKM. The CDR3 consists of 11 residues.

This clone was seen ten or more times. The CDR3 reads CASSGVPRDGYTF. The CDR3 DNA follows: TGTGCCAGCAGTGGTGTCCCCCGAGATGGCTACACCTTC. This chain joins TRBV28 and TRBJ1-2; D unresolved. V was shortened by 5 bases and J by 6 bases, with 13 bases between the two germline ends. From germline, CDR1 is MDHEN and CDR2 SYDVKM. The CDR3 has 13 residues.

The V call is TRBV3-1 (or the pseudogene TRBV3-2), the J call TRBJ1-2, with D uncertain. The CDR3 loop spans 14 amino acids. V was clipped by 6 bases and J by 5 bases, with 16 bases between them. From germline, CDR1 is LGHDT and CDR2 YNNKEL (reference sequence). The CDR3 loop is CASRLEQAEYGYTF. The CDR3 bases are TGTGCCAGCAGGCTCGAGCAGGCCGAATATGGCTACACCTTC.

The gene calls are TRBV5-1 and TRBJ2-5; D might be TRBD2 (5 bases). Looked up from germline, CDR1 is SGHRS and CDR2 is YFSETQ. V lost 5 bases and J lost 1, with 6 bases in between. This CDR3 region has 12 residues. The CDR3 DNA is TGCGCCAGCAGGGAGGCCCAAGAGACCCAGTACTTC. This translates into CASREAQETQYF. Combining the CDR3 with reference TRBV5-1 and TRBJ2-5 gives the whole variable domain KAGVTQTPRYLIKTRGQQVTLSCSPISGHRSVSWYQQTPGQGLQFLFEYFSETQRNKGNFPGRFSGRQFSNSRSEMNVSTLELGDSALYLCASREAQETQYFGPGTRLLVL.

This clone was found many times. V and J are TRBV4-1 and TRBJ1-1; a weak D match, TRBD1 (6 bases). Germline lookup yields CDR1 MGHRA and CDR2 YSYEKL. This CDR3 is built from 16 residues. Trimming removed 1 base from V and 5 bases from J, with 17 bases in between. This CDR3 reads CASSQAITQGLTEAFF. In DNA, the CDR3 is TGCGCCAGCAGCCAAGCCATTACTCAGGGGCTGACTGAAGCTTTCTTT.

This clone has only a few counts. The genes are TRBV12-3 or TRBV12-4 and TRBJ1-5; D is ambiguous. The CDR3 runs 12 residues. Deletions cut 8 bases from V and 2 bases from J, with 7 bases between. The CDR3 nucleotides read TGTGCCAGCTCCGCAGGCAATCAGCCCCAGCATTTT. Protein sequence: CASSAGNQPQHF.

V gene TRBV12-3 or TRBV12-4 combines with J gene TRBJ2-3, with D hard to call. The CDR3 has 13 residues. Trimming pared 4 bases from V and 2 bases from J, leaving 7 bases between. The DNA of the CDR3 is TGTGCCAGCAGTTCGTATCCCACAGATACGCAGTATTTT. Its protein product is CASSSYPTDTQYF.

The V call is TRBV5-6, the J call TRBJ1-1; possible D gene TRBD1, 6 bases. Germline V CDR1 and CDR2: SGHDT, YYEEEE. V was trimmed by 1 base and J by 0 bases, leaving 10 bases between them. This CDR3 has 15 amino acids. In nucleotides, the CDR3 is TGTGCCAGCAGCTTGTCCGGGACATTGAACACTGAAGCTTTCTTT. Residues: CASSLSGTLNTEAFF.

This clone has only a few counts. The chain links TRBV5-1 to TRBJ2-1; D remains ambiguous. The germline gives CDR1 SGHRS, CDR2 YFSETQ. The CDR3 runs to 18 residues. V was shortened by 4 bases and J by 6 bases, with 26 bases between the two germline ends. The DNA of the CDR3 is TGCGCCAGCAGCCTAGAACCTTTGACTGACTTAAACTCCAATGAGCAGTTCTTC. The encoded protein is CASSLEPLTDLNSNEQFF.

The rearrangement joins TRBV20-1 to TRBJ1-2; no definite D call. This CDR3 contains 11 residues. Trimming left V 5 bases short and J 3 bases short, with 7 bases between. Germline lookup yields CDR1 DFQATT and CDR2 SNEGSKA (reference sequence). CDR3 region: CSASQYYGYTF. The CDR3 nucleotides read TGCAGTGCTTCTCAGTACTATGGCTACACCTTC.